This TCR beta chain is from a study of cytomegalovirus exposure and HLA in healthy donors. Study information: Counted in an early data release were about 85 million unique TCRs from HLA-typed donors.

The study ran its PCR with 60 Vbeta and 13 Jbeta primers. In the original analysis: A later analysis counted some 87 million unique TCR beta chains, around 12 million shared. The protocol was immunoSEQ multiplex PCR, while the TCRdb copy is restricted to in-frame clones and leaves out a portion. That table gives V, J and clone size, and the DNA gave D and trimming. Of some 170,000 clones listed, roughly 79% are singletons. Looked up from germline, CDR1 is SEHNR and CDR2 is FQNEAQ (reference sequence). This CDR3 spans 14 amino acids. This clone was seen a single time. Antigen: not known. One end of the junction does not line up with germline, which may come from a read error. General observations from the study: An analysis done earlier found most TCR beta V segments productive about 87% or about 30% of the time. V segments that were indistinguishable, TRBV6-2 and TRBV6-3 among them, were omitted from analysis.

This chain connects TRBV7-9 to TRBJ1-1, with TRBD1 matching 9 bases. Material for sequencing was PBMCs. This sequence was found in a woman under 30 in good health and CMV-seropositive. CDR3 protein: CASSLAGTGSEAFF. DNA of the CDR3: TGTGCCAGCAGCCTAGCCGGGACAGGGTCGGAAGCTTTCTTT.